This paragraph covers one T cell receptor (beta chain) sequence. This entry belongs to a study of blood T cell repertoires in COVID-19. The authors' processing: Using reference gene primer amplification, nucleated cell counts were estimated. Here immunoSEQ multiplex PCR was the method, and the copy in TCRdb shows in-frame clones only, minus some. V and J calls and clone size are copied from that table; D and trimming were computed from the DNA. The sample lists 120,000 to 150,000 clones, approximately 80% seen once, with about an eighth in the top ten. CDR3 length equals 15 residues. The germline V and J ends were trimmed by 4 bases and 3 bases, with 16 bases remaining between them. CDR1 is SGHAT, CDR2 FQNNGV, per germline.

What was sequenced was peripheral blood. The origin of this receptor is a man in his 60s with active or convalescent COVID-19. The chain recombines TRBV11-2 with TRBJ2-7; D is perhaps TRBD2 (5 bases). As DNA, the CDR3 is TGTGCCAGCAGCTCTCGAAGGATAGGGAGCTACGAGCAGTACTTC. This encodes CASSSRRIGSYEQYF.